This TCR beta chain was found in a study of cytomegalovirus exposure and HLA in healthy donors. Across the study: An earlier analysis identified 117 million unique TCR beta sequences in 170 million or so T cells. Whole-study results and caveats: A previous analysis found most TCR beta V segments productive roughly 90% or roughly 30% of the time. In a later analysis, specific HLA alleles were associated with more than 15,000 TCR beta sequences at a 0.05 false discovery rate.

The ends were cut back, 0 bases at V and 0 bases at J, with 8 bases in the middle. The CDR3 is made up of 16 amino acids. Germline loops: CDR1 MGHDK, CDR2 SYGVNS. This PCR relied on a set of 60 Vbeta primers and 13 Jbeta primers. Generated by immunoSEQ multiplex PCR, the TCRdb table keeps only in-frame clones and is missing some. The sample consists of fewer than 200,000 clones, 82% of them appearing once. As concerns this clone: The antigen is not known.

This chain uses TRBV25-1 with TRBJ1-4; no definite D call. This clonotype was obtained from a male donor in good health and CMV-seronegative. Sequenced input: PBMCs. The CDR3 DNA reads TGTGCCAGCAGTGAATATCGGGGAGCAACTAATGAAAAACTGTTTTTT. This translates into CASSEYRGATNEKLFF.